These T cell receptor beta chains were read from a single sample in a study of CD8+CD57+ T cells in acquired aplastic anemia. MiXCR was run by TCRdb on the reads, yielding one entry per CDR3 protein. The table has approximately 380,000 distinct CDR3 sequences, about two thirds seen once. The material sequenced was sorted CD4+, CD8+, or CD8+CD57+ T cells (not recorded which) from PBMCs. These receptors came from a human donor in good health, serving as a control. CDR3s include the opening cysteine and the closing phenylalanine or tryptophan. D genes are given only for firm matches. Clone size is not always given. Where it is, it says once, few, many or a class for expanded clones.

D gene	V gene	clone size	J gene	CDR3 DNA	CDR3 protein
.	TRBV7-8	.	TRBJ2-7	TGTGCCAGTAGTTTCGATGGTCCCAACGAGCAGTACTTC	CASSFDGPNEQYF
.	TRBV18	.	TRBJ1-5	TGTGCCAGCTCACCACCCAATCGACGACAGAGAGAGCAGCCCCAGCATTTT	CASSPPNRRQREQPQHF
TRBD2	TRBV12-3/TRBV12-4	many	TRBJ2-3	TGTGCCAGCAGTCACAGACTAGCGGGGGCCGGCAATACGCAGTATTTT	CASSHRLAGAGNTQYF
.	TRBV15	.	TRBJ1-2	TGTGCCAGCAGCGACAATAGGGGGTATGACTATGGCTTCACCTTC	CASSDNRGYDYGFTF
.	TRBV7-6	.	TRBJ2-5	TGTGCCAGCAGTTTTTGGGGGGGCGTTGAGACCCAGTACTTC	CASSFWGGVETQYF
.	TRBV12-3/TRBV12-4	many	TRBJ1-2	TGTGCCAGCAGTTTATCTGACAGTTCTCGGATTGGCTACACCTTC	CASSLSDSSRIGYTF
.	TRBV7-3	.	TRBJ1-2	TGTGCCAGCAGCCGCTTGCGCGGGGACCATGACTTCACCTTC	CASSRLRGDHDFTF
.	TRBV7-3	once	TRBJ1-1	TGTGCCAGCAGCTTGGGCGGCTGGACTAGTGGCACTTTCTTT	CASSLGGWTSGTFF
TRBD2	TRBV29-1	few	TRBJ2-3	TGCAGCGTTAGCGGACTAGCGGGGGGGCAAACAGATACGCAGTATTTT	CSVSGLAGGQTDTQYF
.	TRBV29-1	.	TRBJ1-2	TGCAGCGTTAAAGTCAGGGGCAACTTCTATGGCTACACCTTC	CSVKVRGNFYGYTF
.	TRBV7-2	.	TRBJ2-5	TGTGCCAGCAGCTTTTTGGAAACCGAGGGGCAAGTCGGGCAGTACTTC	CASSFLETEGQVGQYF
.	TRBV28	few	TRBJ1-5	TGTGCCAGCAGTTTATGGGGGGCGGGAATGGATCAGCCCCAGCATTTT	CASSLWGAGMDQPQHF